This T cell receptor (beta chain) was obtained from a study of Graves' ophthalmopathy and Graves' hyperthyroidism. Amplification targeted the TCR beta CDR3 regions, with RNA transcripts as the source material. HTBI primers were employed in first-round RT-PCR, then a second-round multiplex PCR followed. From the multiplex PCR reads, TCRdb called clonotypes with MiXCR, one entry per CDR3 protein. The repertoire holds hundreds of thousands of distinct CDR3 sequences, with 15% to 17% as singletons. PBMCs were isolated from a roughly 9 ml sample of fresh peripheral blood. Study results and caveats: Among expanded thyroid clonotypes above 0.001 frequency, most also occurred in blood. Both a roughly 70% sensitivity and an approximately 72% specificity characterized the model's predictions of ophthalmopathy progression.

This clonotype was seen many times. Antigen specificity is unknown. The sequence derives from a young woman with stable Graves' hyperthyroidism. The material sequenced was peripheral blood.

Written as DNA, the CDR3 is TGTGCCAGTAAGGAGACTGGTTACTCCTACGAGCAGTACTTC. Translating gives CASKETGYSYEQYF. The chain carries TRBV19 and TRBJ2-7; no reliable D call. The V gene lost 7 bases and the J gene lost 0 bases, with 13 bases spanning the gap. The CDR3 is made up of 14 amino acids. CDR1 and CDR2 from the germline V gene are LNHDA and SQIVND (reference sequence). The full variable domain, its missing parts supplied by reference TRBV19 and TRBJ2-7, is DGGITQSPKYLFRKEGQNVTLSCEQNLNHDAMYWYRQDPGQGLRLIYYSQIVNDFQKGDIAEGYSVSREKKESFPLTVTSAQKNPTAFYLCASKETGYSYEQYFGPGTRLTVT.